This TCR beta chain is from a study of T-cell reconstitution after alpha-beta-depleted transplantation in children. Overall study findings and caveats: Approximately two months post-transplant, alpha-beta T cells reportedly originated from several hundred expanded graft clones.

The TCRbeta library was prepared with unique molecular identifiers. TCRdb analysed the PCR reads with MiXCR anew, one entry per CDR3 protein. The table has approximately 800,000 distinct CDR3 sequences, about 16% seen once. With respect to this clonotype: Its antigen is unknown.

Germline CDR1 is SGHTA and CDR2 is FQGNSA. The CDR3 has 18 amino acids. J lost 6 bases, V lost 1 base, and 14 bases had no gene match. The specimen comprised PBMCs, mostly from graft donor cells, sampled 360 days after TCRalphabeta/CD19-depleted stem cell transplant. This receptor was obtained from a male patient between 10 and 17 years old who had a stem cell transplant for acute lymphoblastic leukemia, so the T cells may come from the graft donor. The V gene is TRBV7-2, the J gene TRBJ2-3; TRBD2 agrees at 9 bases. CDR3 coding DNA: TGTGCCAGCAGCTTAGGGCCCCCCAGTAGCGGGAGTCCGGATACGCAGTATTTT. Translation gives CASSLGPPSSGSPDTQYF. Complete variable domain (other parts from reference TRBV7-2 and TRBJ2-3): GAGVSQSPSNKVTEKGKDVELRCDPISGHTALYWYRQSLGQGLEFLIYFQGNSAPDKSGLPSDRFSAERTGGSVSTLTIQRTQQEDSAVYLCASSLGPPSSGSPDTQYFGPGTRLTVL.